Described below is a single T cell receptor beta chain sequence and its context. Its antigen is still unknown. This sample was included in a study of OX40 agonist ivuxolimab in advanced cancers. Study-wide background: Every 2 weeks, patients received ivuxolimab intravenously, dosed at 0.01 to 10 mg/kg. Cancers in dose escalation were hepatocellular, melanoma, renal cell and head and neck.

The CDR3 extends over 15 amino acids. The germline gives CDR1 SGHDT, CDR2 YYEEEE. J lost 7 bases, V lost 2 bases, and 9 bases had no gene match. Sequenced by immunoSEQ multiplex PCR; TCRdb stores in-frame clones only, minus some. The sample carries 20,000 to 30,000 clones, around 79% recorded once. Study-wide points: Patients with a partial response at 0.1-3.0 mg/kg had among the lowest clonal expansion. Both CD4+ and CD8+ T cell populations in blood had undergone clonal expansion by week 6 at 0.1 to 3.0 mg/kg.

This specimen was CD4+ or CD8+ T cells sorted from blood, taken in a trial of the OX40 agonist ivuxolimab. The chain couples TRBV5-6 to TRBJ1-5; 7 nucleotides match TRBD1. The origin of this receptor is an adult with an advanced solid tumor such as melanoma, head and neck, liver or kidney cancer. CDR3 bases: TGTGCCAGCAGCTTTGAGGGGGCAGGTGCGCAGCCCCAGCATTTT. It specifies CASSFEGAGAQPQHF. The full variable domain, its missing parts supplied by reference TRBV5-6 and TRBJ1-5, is DAGVTQSPTHLIKTRGQQVTLRCSPKSGHDTVSWYQQALGQGPQFIFQYYEEEERQRGNFPDRFSGHQFPNYSSELNVNALLLGDSALYLCASSFEGAGAQPQHFGDGTRLSIL.